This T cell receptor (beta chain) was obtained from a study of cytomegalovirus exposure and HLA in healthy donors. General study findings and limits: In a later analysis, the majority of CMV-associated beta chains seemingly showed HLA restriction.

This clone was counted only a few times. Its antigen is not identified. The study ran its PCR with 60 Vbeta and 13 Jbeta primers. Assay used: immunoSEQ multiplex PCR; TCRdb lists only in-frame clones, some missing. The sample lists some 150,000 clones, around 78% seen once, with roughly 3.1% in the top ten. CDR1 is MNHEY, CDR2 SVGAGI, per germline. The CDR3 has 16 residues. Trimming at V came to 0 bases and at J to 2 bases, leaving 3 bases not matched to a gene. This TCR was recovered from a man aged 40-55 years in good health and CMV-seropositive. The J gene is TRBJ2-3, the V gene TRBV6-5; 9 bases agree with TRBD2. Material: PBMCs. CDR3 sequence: CASSYSGTSNTDTQYF. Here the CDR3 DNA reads TGTGCCAGCAGTTACTCCGGGACTAGCAACACAGATACGCAGTATTTT.